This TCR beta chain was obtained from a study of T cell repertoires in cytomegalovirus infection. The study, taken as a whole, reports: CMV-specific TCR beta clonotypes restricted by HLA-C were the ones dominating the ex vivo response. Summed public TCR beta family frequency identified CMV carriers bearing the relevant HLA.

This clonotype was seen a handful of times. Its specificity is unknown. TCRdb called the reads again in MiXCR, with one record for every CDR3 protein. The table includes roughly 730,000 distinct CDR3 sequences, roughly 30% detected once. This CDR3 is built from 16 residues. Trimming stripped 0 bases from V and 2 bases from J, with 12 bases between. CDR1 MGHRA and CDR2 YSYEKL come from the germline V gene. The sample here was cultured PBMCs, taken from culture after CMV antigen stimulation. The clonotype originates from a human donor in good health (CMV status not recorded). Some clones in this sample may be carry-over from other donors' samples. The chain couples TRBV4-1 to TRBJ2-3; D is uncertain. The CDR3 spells CASSQDNREYTDTQYF. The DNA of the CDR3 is TGCGCCAGCAGCCAAGATAACAGAGAGTACACAGATACGCAGTATTTT.